The entry below describes one TCR beta chain. Its antigen is currently not known. No base quality information exists; no much larger clone differs at one position. This entry is derived from a study of T cell responses to AZD1222 COVID-19 vaccine (TCRdb year 2021). Study-wide context: Because spike-specific TCR depth and breadth did not differ between the two schedules, AZD1222 recipients who got a second dose at roughly 4 weeks were pooled with those who got a second dose at roughly 12 weeks. A total of more than 230 trial participants underwent TCR sequencing, of whom some 210 received two doses of AZD1222 and 26 received two doses of the MenACWY control vaccine. Trial participants were enrolled by age into 18-55, 56-69 and 70-plus year subgroups, with 148, 28 and 57 TCR-sequenced participants respectively. Here is what the overall study found, with its caveats: Because no day 14 peak-response samples were available, repertoires were characterized only after the peak T cell response. Nearly half of unique spike-specific TCRs reportedly recognized epitopes outside regions mutated in the B.1.351 and B.1.1.7 variants. Only 5 to 7 AZD1222 recipients were SARS-CoV-2 seropositive at baseline, limiting conclusions about previously exposed vaccinees. After two AZD1222 doses, both the breadth and the depth of spike-specific TCRs were significantly higher than at day 0 and than in MenACWY recipients. The 56-69-year group was small, and its depth increase did not reach significance, likely because of low power. Participants were mostly white British, with more females than males. The authors suggested clonal diversity may have been underestimated. CD4 TCRs associated with the vaccine covered the entire spike protein, and the dominant responses were in regions 160-218 and 743-854.

The CDR3 regions of human TCRbeta chains were analyzed by immunosequencing. Processing in the source paper ran as follows. TCRs in the repertoires were compared against a reference library of SARS-CoV-2-specific TCRs that had been generated with the MIRA antigen-specificity platform. Breadth was defined as the fraction of unique TCRs that were SARS-CoV-2-associated, and depth was defined as the fraction of total T cells that were SARS-CoV-2-associated. Using the MIRA data, every spike-specific TCR was mapped to the spike region that the TCR reacted to and assigned to either a CD4 or a CD8 class. Log10-transformed breadth and depth values were compared by one-way ANOVA with Sidak's multiple comparisons tests. The immuneACCESS repertoire file appears here via TCRdb, limited to in-frame rearrangements. These files lack a portion of the clones; in checked studies, under half of the deficit traces to unresolved V genes, and the cause of the others is not known. The DNA was the basis for D and trimming; V, J and clone size are from that table. In all, the sample holds 65,000 to 80,000 clones, and roughly 90% of those were seen once. The top ten constitute around 4% of the sample.

The time point label of this sample denotes: baseline before first vaccination. Vaccinee samples came from UK trials COV001 and COV002, including a single-blind randomized controlled phase 2/3 trial of AZD1222 (ChAdOx1 nCoV-19) in healthy adults. For TCRbeta chain sequencing, PBMC samples were collected from trial participants at day 0 and at day 28 after the second dose. The CDR3 runs 13 residues from the cysteine to the phenylalanine. The only DNA kept is the CDR3, 39 bases in frame from the first base. CDR1 and CDR2, per the germline V gene, are SNHLY and FYNNEI. V drops 6 bases and J drops 2 bases, leaving 10 bases in between.

This sequence was found in an adult in good health. The starting material was peripheral blood, obtained on day 0 of AZD1222 vaccination. This sequence uses TRBV2 and TRBJ1-2; the D segment cannot be called with confidence. CDR3 sequence: CASRDEGNYGYTF. Here is the DNA: TGTGCCAGCAGGGACGAGGGAAACTATGGCTACACCTTC.